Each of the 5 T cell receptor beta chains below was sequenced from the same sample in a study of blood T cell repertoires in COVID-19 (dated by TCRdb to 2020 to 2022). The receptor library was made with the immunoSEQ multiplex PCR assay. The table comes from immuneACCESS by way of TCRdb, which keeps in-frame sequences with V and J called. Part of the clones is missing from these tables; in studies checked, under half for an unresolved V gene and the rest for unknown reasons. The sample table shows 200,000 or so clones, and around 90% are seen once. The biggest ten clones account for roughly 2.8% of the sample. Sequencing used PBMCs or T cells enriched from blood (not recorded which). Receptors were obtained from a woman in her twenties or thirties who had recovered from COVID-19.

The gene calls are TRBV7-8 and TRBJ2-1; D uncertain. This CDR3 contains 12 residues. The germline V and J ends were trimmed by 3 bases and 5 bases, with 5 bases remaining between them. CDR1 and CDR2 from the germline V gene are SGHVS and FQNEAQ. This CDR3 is CASSFLDNEQFF. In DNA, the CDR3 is TGTGCCAGCAGCTTCCTAGACAATGAGCAGTTCTTC. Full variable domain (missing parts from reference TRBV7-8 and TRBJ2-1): GAGVSQSPRYKVAKRGQDVALRCDPISGHVSLFWYQQALGQGPEFLTYFQNEAQLDKSGLPSDRFFAERPEGSVSTLKIQRTQQEDSAVYLCASSFLDNEQFFGPGTRLTVL.

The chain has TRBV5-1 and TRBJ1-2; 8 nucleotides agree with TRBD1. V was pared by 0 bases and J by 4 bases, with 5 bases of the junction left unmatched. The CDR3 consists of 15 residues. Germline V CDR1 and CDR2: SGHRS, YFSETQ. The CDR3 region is CASSLAGTGSYGYTF. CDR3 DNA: TGCGCCAGCAGCTTGGCCGGGACAGGATCCTATGGCTACACCTTC.

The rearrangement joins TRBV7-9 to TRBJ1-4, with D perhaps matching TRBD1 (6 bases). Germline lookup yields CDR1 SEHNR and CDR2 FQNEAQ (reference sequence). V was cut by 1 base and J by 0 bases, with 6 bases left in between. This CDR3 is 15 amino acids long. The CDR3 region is CASSLGTATNEKLFF. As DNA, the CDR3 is TGTGCCAGCAGCTTAGGGACAGCAACTAATGAAAAACTGTTTTTT.

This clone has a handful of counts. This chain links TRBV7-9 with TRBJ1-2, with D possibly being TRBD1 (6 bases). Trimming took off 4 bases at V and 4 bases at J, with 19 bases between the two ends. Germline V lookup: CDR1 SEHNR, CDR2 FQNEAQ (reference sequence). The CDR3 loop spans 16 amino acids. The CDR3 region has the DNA TGTGCCAGCAGCTCCGTACAGGGCCGGGGGGGCTATGGCTACACCTTC. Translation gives CASSSVQGRGGYGYTF.

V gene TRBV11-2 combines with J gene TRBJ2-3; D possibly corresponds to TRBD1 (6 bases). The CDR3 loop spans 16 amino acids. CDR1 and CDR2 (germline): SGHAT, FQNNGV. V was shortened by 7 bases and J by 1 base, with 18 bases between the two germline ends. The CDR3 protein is CASTQRGSPRTDTQYF. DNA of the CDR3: TGTGCCAGCACCCAGAGGGGGTCCCCTCGCACAGATACGCAGTATTTT. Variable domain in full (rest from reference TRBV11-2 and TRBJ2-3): EAGVAQSPRYKIIEKRQSVAFWCNPISGHATLYWYQQILGQGPKLLIQFQNNGVVDDSQLPKDRFSAERLKGVDSTLKIQPAKLEDSAVYLCASTQRGSPRTDTQYFGPGTRLTVL.